This is a list of T cell receptor beta chains from one sample in a study of cytomegalovirus exposure and HLA in healthy donors. The protocol was immunoSEQ multiplex PCR, while the TCRdb copy is restricted to in-frame clones and leaves out a portion. Found here are 150,000 to 200,000 clones, around 85% of them singletons; the top ten hold 3.8%. The material sequenced was PBMCs. These receptors all stem from a man in his forties or fifties in good health and CMV-seronegative. Each CDR3 is given with its conserved first and last residue. The D gene is left open where the match is weak. Size is omitted from some rows. Given values are once, few, many or a class for expanded clones.

TGCGCCAGCAGCCCAACGTCCCAGGGGATCCTGGAAGCTTTCTTT,CASSPTSQGILEAFF,TRBV5-1,TRBJ1-1,-,-,15
TGTGCCAGCAGCTTGGGTCTGTCGAGTCTCGATGAGCAGTTCTTC,CASSLGLSSLDEQFF,TRBV5-6,TRBJ2-1,-,-,15
TGTGCCAGCAGCCTACACATAGCGGAATTGAACACCGGGGAGCTGTTTTTT,CASSLHIAELNTGELFF,TRBV13,TRBJ2-2,-,-,17
TGTGCCAGTAGTATGGGGCGGGGCGGTACCTCCGATGAGCAGTTCTTC,CASSMGRGGTSDEQFF,TRBV19,TRBJ2-1,-,-,16
TGTGCCAGCAGCCTAACTCCCCTAACAGGGGGCCATGAGCAGTTCTTC,CASSLTPLTGGHEQFF,TRBV7-2,TRBJ2-1,-,TRBD1,16
TGCAGCGCCCTGGAGGGTAGCTCCTACAATGAGCAGTTCTTC,CSALEGSSYNEQFF,TRBV29-1,TRBJ2-1,-,-,14
TGCAGCGTTGATGAGGTGACAGGTCGAGAGACCCAGTACTTC,CSVDEVTGRETQYF,TRBV29-1,TRBJ2-5,-,-,14
TGTGCCAGCAGCTTAGAGGGCAGGGGCTATGGCTACACCTTC,CASSLEGRGYGYTF,TRBV7-2,TRBJ1-2,-,-,14
TGTGCCAGCAGCTCACCATTGACAGGGAAGACCGGGGAGCTGTTTTTT,CASSSPLTGKTGELFF,TRBV7-2,TRBJ2-2,-,TRBD1,16
TGTGCCAGCAGCCGTGACAGGGGGCTTTCTGGTTTCTTT,CASSRDRGLSGFF,TRBV7-9,TRBJ1-1,-,TRBD1,13
TGTGCCAGCAGTTACTCGGTTACAGGGAAAGACGAGCAGTACTTC,CASSYSVTGKDEQYF,TRBV6-5,TRBJ2-7,-,-,15
TGCGCCAGCAGCCAAGGACCCCAGGGGGCGGCTTACAATGAGCAGTTCTTC,CASSQGPQGAAYNEQFF,TRBV4-3,TRBJ2-1,once,TRBD1,17
TGTGCCAGCAGTGCGAGGACAGCCTCTGGAAACACCATATATTTT,CASSARTASGNTIYF,TRBV6-5,TRBJ1-3,-,-,15
TGTGCCAGCAGCCTTGGACAGGGTTCTGAAGCTTTCTTT,CASSLGQGSEAFF,TRBV27,TRBJ1-1,-,TRBD1,13
TGCGCCAGCAGTGATTTTATGTGGGGGCCCATCCAGTTCTTC,CASSDFMWGPIQFF,TRBV10-1,TRBJ2-1,-,-,14
TGTGCCAGCAGCTTAGATCGGGGGACGGGGCTTTTTTTAGATACGCAGTATTTT,CASSLDRGTGLFLDTQYF,TRBV11-2,TRBJ2-3,-,-,18
TGTGCCAGCTCACCATCTTCACAGGGCCCAGATACGCAGTATTTT,CASSPSSQGPDTQYF,TRBV18,TRBJ2-3,-,-,15
TGTGCCAGCACCAGACTGGGACAGTTGAATTCACCCCTCCACTTT,CASTRLGQLNSPLHF,TRBV6-5,TRBJ1-6,few,TRBD1,15
TGTGCCAGCAACGGGGTGACCACTGAAGCTTTCTTT,CASNGVTTEAFF,TRBV2,TRBJ1-1,-,-,12
TGTGCCAGCCCGACCTCTCGCAGGGTCAGGATGGACAATGAGCAGTTCTTC,CASPTSRRVRMDNEQFF,TRBV21-1,TRBJ2-1,-,-,17
TGTGCCAGCAGCTTAGGGCAGGGAACCTACAATGAGCAGTTCTTC,CASSLGQGTYNEQFF,TRBV7-3,TRBJ2-1,-,-,15
TGTGCTAGTGGTTTGATCCTTGGACAGGACAACGAGCAGTTCTTC,CASGLILGQDNEQFF,TRBV12-5,TRBJ2-1,-,TRBD1,15
TGTGCCAGCAGCCCGGGACAGACCACCGGGGAGCTGTTTTTT,CASSPGQTTGELFF,TRBV11-3,TRBJ2-2,-,TRBD1,14
TGTGCCAGCAGCTTACCAGCCGGGGAGCTGTTTTTT,CASSLPAGELFF,TRBV7-3,TRBJ2-2,-,-,12
TGTGCCAGCAGCTTCGGGAACACTGAAGCTTTCTTT,CASSFGNTEAFF,TRBV7-9,TRBJ1-1,-,-,12
TGCAGCGCCAATGGGGGCGACTCTGGAAACACCATATATTTT,CSANGGDSGNTIYF,TRBV29-1,TRBJ1-3,-,-,14
TGTGCCAGCAGCGATCAGTGGAATGAGCAGTTCTTC,CASSDQWNEQFF,TRBV11-2,TRBJ2-1,-,-,12
TGTTCCAGCAGCTTGGGGCGGGGGGGCGGATTAGCAAAAGATACGCAGTATTTT,CSSSLGRGGGLAKDTQYF,TRBV7-9,TRBJ2-3,-,TRBD2,18
TGTGCCAGCCCCTGGCTAGCGGGTTTAGATACGCAGTATTTT,CASPWLAGLDTQYF,TRBV5-6,TRBJ2-3,-,TRBD2,14
TGTGCCAGTAGTCAGCGGGGGGGAGATACGCAGTATTTT,CASSQRGGDTQYF,TRBV19,TRBJ2-3,-,TRBD2,13
TGCGCCAGCAGCTTAGACGGGGTCTACGAGCAGTACTTC,CASSLDGVYEQYF,TRBV5-1,TRBJ2-7,-,-,13
TGTGCCAGCAGTTATCAGGTGAACACCGGGGAGCTGTTTTTT,CASSYQVNTGELFF,TRBV6-5,TRBJ2-2,-,-,14
TGTGCCAGCAGCCCCCCTAGCGGGAGGTACGAGCAGTACTTC,CASSPPSGRYEQYF,TRBV13,TRBJ2-7,-,TRBD2,14
TGTGCCAGCAGCCCCGGGACTGATCAGTTCTTC,CASSPGTDQFF,TRBV7-9,TRBJ2-1,-,-,11
TGTGCCAGCAGCCCAGGCCGGGGGGTGGCCAAAAACATTCAGTACTTC,CASSPGRGVAKNIQYF,TRBV7-3,TRBJ2-4,-,TRBD2,16
TGTGCCAGCAGCCCAGACAGGAACTATGGCTACACCTTC,CASSPDRNYGYTF,TRBV5-6,TRBJ1-2,-,-,13
TGTGCCAGCAGCTTGGGGACAGGGCCCAAGGCGTATGGCTACACCTTC,CASSLGTGPKAYGYTF,TRBV7-9,TRBJ1-2,-,TRBD1,16
TGTGCCAGCTCACTGGACCTCTCCGGGGGCAATCAGCCCCAGCATTTT,CASSLDLSGGNQPQHF,TRBV18,TRBJ1-5,-,-,16
TGTGCCAGCACGCGGAGTCCTAATGAAAAACTGTTTTTT,CASTRSPNEKLFF,TRBV2,TRBJ1-4,few,-,13
TGTGCCCCAACCCAGGGGGCTGGTCAGCCCCAGCATTTT,CAPTQGAGQPQHF,TRBV30,TRBJ1-5,-,TRBD1,13
TGTGCCAGCACCATCCAGGGGGATCAGCCCCAGCATTTT,CASTIQGDQPQHF,TRBV7-9,TRBJ1-5,-,TRBD1,13
TGTGCCAGCAGTTTAGGGCGGGGGCGAGAAAAACTGTTTTTT,CASSLGRGREKLFF,TRBV27,TRBJ1-4,-,-,14
TGCGCCAGCAGCGTACAGGGTTTTGGGTACACTGAAGCTTTCTTT,CASSVQGFGYTEAFF,TRBV4-3,TRBJ1-1,-,-,15
TGTGCCAGTTCCGGACTAGCGGGGGACCCCTACGAGCAGTACTTC,CASSGLAGDPYEQYF,TRBV27,TRBJ2-7,-,TRBD2,15
TGTGCCAGCAGCCCGAGGGTGGAGCAGTACTTC,CASSPRVEQYF,TRBV5-8,TRBJ2-5,-,-,11
TGTGCCACCCCACGGCCCCGGGGAAAGGGTGACTACGAGCAGTACTTC,CATPRPRGKGDYEQYF,TRBV15,TRBJ2-7,-,-,16
TGTGCCAGCGGGGAGGTAAATAGCAATCAGCCCCAGCATTTT,CASGEVNSNQPQHF,TRBV6-1,TRBJ1-5,-,-,14
TGTGCCAGCAGTGACGGACAGGCCCATAATTCACCCCTCCACTTT,CASSDGQAHNSPLHF,TRBV6-1,TRBJ1-6,-,TRBD1,15
TGTGCCAGCAGAAAGACAGGGTTGAGTCGCGAGCAGTACTTC,CASRKTGLSREQYF,TRBV2,TRBJ2-7,-,TRBD1,14
TGTGCCAGCAGCGCACCCTCCGGGACAGTTAACACCGGGGAGCTGTTTTTT,CASSAPSGTVNTGELFF,TRBV5-6,TRBJ2-2,once,TRBD1,17
TGTGCCAGTAGTGTCGGGAGGGGTAACACTGAAGCTTTCTTT,CASSVGRGNTEAFF,TRBV19,TRBJ1-1,-,-,14